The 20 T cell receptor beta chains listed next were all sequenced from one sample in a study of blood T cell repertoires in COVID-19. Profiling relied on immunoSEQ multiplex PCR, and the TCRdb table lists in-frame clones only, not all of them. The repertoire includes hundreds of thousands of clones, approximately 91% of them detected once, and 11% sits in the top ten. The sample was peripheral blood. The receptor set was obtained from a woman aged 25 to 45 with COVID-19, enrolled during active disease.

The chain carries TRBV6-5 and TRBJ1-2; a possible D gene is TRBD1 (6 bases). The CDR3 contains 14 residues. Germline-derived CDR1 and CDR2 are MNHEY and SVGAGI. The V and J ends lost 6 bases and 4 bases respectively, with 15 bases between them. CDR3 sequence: CASSPRGLVYGYTF. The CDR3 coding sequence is TGTGCCAGCAGCCCCAGGGGTTTAGTCTATGGCTACACCTTC.

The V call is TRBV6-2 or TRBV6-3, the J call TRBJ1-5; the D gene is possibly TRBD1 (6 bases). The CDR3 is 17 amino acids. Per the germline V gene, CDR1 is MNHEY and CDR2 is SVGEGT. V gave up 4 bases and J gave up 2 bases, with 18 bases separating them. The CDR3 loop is CASSSSIQAGGNQPQHF. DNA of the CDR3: TGTGCCAGCAGTTCGAGTATCCAGGCAGGGGGCAATCAGCCCCAGCATTTT.

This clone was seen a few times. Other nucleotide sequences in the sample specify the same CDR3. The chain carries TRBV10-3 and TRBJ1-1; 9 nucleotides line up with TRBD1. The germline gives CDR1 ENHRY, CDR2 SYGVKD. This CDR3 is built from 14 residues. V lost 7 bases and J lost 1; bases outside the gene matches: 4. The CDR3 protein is CAITTGQGNTEAFF. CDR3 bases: TGTGCCATCACCACGGGACAGGGGAACACTGAAGCTTTCTTT.

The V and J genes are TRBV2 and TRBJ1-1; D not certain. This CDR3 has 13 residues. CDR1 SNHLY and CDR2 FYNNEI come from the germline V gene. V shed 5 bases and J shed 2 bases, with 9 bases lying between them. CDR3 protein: CASSSQFNTEAFF. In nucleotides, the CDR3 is TGTGCCAGCAGTTCACAGTTCAACACTGAAGCTTTCTTT.

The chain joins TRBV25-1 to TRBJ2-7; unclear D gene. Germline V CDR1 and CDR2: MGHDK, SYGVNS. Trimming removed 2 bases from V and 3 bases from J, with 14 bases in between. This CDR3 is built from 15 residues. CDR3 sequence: CASSEPDGSNYEQYF. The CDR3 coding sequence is TGTGCCAGCAGTGAACCCGACGGGTCTAACTACGAGCAGTACTTC.

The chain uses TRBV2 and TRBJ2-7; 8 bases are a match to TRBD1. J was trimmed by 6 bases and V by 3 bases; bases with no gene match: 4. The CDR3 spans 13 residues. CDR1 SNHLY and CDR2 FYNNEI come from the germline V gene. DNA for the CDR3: TGTGCCAGCAGTGATGGACAGGGTGTCGAGCAGTACTTC. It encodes CASSDGQGVEQYF.

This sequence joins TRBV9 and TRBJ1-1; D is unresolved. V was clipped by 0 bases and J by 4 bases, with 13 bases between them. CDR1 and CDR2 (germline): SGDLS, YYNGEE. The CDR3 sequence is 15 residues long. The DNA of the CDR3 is TGTGCCAGCAGCGTAGGTGAAGCGGGGAGCACTGAAGCTTTCTTT. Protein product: CASSVGEAGSTEAFF.

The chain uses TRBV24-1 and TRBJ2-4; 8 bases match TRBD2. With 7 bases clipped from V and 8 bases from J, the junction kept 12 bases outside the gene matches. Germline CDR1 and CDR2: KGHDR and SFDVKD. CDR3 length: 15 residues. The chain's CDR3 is CATSPAGGPRDIQYF. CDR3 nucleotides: TGTGCCACCAGCCCCGCGGGGGGACCCCGGGACATTCAGTACTTC.

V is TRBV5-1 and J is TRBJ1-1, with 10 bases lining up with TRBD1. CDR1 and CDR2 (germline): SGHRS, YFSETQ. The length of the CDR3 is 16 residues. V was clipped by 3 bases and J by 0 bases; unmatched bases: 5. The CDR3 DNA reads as TGCGCCAGCAGCTCCGGGACAGGGGCCATGAACACTGAAGCTTTCTTT. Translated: CASSSGTGAMNTEAFF.

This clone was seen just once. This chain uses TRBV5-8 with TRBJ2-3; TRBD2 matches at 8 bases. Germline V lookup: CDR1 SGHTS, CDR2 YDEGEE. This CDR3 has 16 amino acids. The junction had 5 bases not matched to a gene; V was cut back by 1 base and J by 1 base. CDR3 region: CASSLIQTSGTDTQYF. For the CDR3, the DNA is TGTGCCAGCAGCTTGATCCAGACTAGCGGCACAGATACGCAGTATTTT.

The CDR3 spells CASSLIWQGKNIQYF. As DNA, the CDR3 is TGCGCCAGCAGCTTAATTTGGCAGGGCAAAAACATTCAGTACTTC. The chain recombines TRBV5-1 with TRBJ2-4, with D tentatively TRBD1 (5 bases). The V end lost 2 bases, the J end lost 3 bases, and 12 bases lay between the germline ends. CDR1 is SGHRS and CDR2 is YFSETQ in the germline V gene. The CDR3 consists of 15 residues.

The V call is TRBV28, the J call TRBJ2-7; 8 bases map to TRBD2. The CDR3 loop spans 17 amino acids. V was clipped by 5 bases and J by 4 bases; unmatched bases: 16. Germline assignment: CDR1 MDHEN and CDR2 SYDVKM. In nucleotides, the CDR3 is TGTGCCAGCAGTCCCACCTTCTTGGCGGGAGGCCTATACGAGCAGTACTTC. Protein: CASSPTFLAGGLYEQYF.

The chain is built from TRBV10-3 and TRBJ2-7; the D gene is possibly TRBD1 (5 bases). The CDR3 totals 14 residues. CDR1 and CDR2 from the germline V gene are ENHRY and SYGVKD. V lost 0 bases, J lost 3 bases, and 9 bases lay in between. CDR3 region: CAISESGRDYEQYF. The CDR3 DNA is TGTGCCATCAGTGAGTCAGGCAGGGACTACGAGCAGTACTTC.

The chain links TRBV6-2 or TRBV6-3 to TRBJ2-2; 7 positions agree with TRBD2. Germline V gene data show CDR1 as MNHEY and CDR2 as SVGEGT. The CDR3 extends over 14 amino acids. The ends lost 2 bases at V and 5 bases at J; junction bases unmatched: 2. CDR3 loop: CASSYTGLTGELFF. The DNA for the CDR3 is TGTGCCAGCAGTTACACGGGACTAACCGGGGAGCTGTTTTTT.

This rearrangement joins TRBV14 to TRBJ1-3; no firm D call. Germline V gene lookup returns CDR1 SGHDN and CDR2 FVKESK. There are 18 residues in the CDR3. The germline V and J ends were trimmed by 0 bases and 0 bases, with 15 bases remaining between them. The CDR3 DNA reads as TGTGCCAGCAGCCAAGAAGATAACAGTACATACTCTGGAAACACCATATATTTT. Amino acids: CASSQEDNSTYSGNTIYF.

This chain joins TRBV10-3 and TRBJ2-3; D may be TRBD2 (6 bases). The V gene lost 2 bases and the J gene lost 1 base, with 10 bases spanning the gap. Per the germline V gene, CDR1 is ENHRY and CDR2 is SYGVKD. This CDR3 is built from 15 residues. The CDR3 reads CAISEKASGTDTQYF. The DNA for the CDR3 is TGTGCCATCAGTGAGAAGGCTAGCGGCACAGATACGCAGTATTTT.

This chain's CDR3 is CSASGTSVHNEQFF. The CDR3 DNA follows: TGCAGCGCATCCGGGACTAGCGTCCACAATGAGCAGTTCTTC. J is TRBJ2-1 and V is TRBV29-1; 10 nucleotides match TRBD2. Losses at the gene ends were 7 bases for V and 5 bases for J; bases not matched to a gene: 8. This CDR3 is 14 amino acids long. Germline lookup yields CDR1 SQVTM and CDR2 ANQGSEA.

CDR3 coding DNA: TGCGCCAGCAGCTTACAGGGGATGGTCGACGAGCAGTACTTC. Protein sequence: CASSLQGMVDEQYF. This chain connects TRBV5-1 to TRBJ2-7; 7 nucleotides agree with TRBD1. J was trimmed by 5 bases and V by 2 bases; bases with no gene match: 7. Germline assignment: CDR1 SGHRS and CDR2 YFSETQ. The CDR3 loop spans 14 amino acids.

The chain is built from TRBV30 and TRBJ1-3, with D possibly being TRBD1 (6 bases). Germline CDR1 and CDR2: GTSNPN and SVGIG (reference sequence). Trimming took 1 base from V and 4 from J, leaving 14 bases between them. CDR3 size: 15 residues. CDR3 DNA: TGTGCCTGGAGTGATTACAGGGTGAGAGGAAACACCATATATTTT. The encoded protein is CAWSDYRVRGNTIYF.

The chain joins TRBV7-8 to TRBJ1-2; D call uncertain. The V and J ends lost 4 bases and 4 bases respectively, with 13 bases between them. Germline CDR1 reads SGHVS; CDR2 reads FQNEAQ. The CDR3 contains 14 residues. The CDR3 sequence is CASSYTREVYGYTF. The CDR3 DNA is TGTGCCAGCAGCTACACACGGGAAGTCTATGGCTACACCTTC. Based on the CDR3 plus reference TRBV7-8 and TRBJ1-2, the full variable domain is GAGVSQSPRYKVAKRGQDVALRCDPISGHVSLFWYQQALGQGPEFLTYFQNEAQLDKSGLPSDRFFAERPEGSVSTLKIQRTQQEDSAVYLCASSYTREVYGYTFGSGTRLTVV.